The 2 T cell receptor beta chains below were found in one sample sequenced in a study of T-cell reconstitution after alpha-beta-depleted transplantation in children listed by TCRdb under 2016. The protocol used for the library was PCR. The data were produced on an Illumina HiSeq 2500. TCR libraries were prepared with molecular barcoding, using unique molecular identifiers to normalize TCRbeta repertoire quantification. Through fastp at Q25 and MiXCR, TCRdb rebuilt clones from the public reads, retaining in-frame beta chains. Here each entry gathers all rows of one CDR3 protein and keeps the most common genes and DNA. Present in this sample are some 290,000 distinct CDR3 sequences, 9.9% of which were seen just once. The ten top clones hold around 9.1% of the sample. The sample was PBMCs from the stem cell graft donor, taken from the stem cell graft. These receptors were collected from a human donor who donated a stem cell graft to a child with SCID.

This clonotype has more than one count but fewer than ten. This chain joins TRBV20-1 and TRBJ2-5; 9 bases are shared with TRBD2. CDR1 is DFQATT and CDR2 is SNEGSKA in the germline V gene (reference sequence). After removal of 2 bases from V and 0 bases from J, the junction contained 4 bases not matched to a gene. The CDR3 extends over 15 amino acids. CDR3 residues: CSARLAGMYQETQYF. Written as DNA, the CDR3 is TGCAGTGCTAGACTAGCGGGGATGTACCAAGAGACCCAGTACTTC.

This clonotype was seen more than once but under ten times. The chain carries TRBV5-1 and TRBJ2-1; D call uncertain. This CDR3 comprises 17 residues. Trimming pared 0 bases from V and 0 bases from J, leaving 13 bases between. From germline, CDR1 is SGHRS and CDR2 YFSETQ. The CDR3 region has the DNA TGCGCCAGCAGCTTGGACGGTCGGTCCAGCTCCTACAATGAGCAGTTCTTC. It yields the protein CASSLDGRSSSYNEQFF.